This TCR beta chain was recovered during a study of blood T cells in healthy people across ages (dated by TCRdb to the mid-2010s). Some background on the complete study: In model experiments, roughly one uniquely barcoded TCR beta cDNA molecule per two T cells was captured by template switching. To avoid experimental bias, donors of different ages were randomly spread across the sequencing lanes. The donors were divided into four age groups: young (average approximately 16 years), middle-aged (roughly 40), aged (around 59) and long-lived (more than 75). To track age-related changes in TCR beta repertoire diversity, the study relied on deep sequencing normalized with unique cDNA molecular identifiers. For two donors (one aged 18 to 30 and one aged 80 or older), the study analyzed two additional independent replicas of 1 million unique cDNA reads from the same blood draw. Study-wide conclusions, independent of this receptor: The percentage of naive T cells measured by flow cytometry correlated strongly with observed TCR beta diversity. Compared with the aged group, more naive CD4+ T cells, fewer expanded clones and increased TCR diversity were shown by the long-lived group, suggesting age selection. Because donor CMV infection status was unknown, age-related changes in expanded clonotypes were potentially confounded. Since profiling was done on bulk unsorted PBMCs, naive and antigen-experienced compartments could not be conclusively compared. As age increased, observed TCR beta diversity per million T cells dropped in a roughly linear way, and a significant reduction was already evident by age approximately 40. Total diversity estimates from one million sequenced T cells were considered lower bounds and underestimates.

The donors were 40 or so Caucasian individuals from Russia, aged roughly 6 to 100 years, who were systemically healthy. Each donor gave about 10 milliliters of peripheral blood, drawn into EDTA-treated Vacutainer tubes. Ficoll-Paque density-gradient centrifugation was used to isolate PBMCs, with at least 6.5 million per sample. Total RNA was extracted from PBMCs with Trizol reagent, with at least 5.5 micrograms obtained per sample. Naive CD45RAhigh/CD27high T cell percentages were measured by flow cytometry on a PBMC aliquot from every donor. The trim is 7 bases for V and 1 base for J, with a gap of 10 bases between the germline ends. The CDR3 runs 13 residues from the cysteine to the phenylalanine. Only CDR3 DNA is held: 39 bases, read in frame from base 1. The germline V gene encodes CDR1 MDHEN and CDR2 SYDVKM. To note about this clonotype: The antigen it recognizes is unknown. Per-nucleotide qualities are absent, and no much larger clonotype sits a single base away.

The library came from 5' RACE. The sequencer was an Illumina HiSeq 2500. A second roughly 6 to 11 cycle PCR used a sample-barcoded 5' primer and a J-beta primer mix. A template-switch 5' adaptor carrying 12 random nucleotides introduced a unique molecular identifier onto each TCR beta cDNA molecule. At least 2.5 million CDR3-containing paired-end reads were obtained from each sample. The Mint cDNA synthesis kit, primed by a TRBC-specific oligonucleotide, was used to synthesize first-strand cDNA from all RNA. Following uracil-DNA glycosylase treatment, a first 18-cycle PCR with universal primers M1SS and BC2_uni_R was performed on all cDNA. From the authors' description of their analysis: For normalization, 1 million high-quality reads, each with a distinct molecular identifier, were randomly selected from each sample. Reads sharing molecular identifiers were discarded rather than binned into consensus sequences. MiTCR, run with a Q25 quality threshold and the strictest error-elimination algorithm, handled CDR3 identification, clonotype clustering and error correction. A nonparametric unseen species model with Euler transformation was used to estimate a lower bound on total TCR beta diversity. TCRdb redid the processing of the public reads, applying fastp at Q25 and MiXCR, and retained in-frame beta chains. Records with the same CDR3 protein are collapsed into one entry carrying the most frequent genes and DNA. The V and J calls shown here were made by TCRdb, not taken from the authors' results. In all, the sample holds roughly 800,000 distinct CDR3 sequences, and 58% of those were seen once. The ten most abundant clones make up approximately 23% of the sample.

The sequence joins TRBV28 to TRBJ2-5; perhaps TRBD2 is the D gene, with 7 bases matching. The specimen sequenced was blood. The sequence was collected from a man between 25 and 39 years old in good health. CDR3 sequence: CASMAGAQETQYF. The sequenced DNA is TGTGCCAGCATGGCGGGGGCCCAAGAGACCCAGTACTTC.